The clone carrying this T cell receptor beta chain was recorded a few times. Study processing details: By means of reference gene primer amplification, nucleated cell counts were estimated. Method: immunoSEQ multiplex PCR; TCRdb's copy keeps in-frame clones and lacks some. The V and J calls and clone size come from that table; D and trimming were worked out from the DNA. The repertoire has about 90,000 clones, approximately 92% of them found once; the top ten carry under 7.5%. The source of the sample is a study of blood T cell repertoires in COVID-19. Whole-study context: The origin of the acute and convalescent COVID-19 samples was the United States, Italy and Spain. The analysed material was cDNA or gDNA that came from T cells, B-cell-depleted T cells, or PBMCs.

This CDR3 spans 11 amino acids. V was pared by 7 bases and J by 9 bases, with 10 bases between. Per the germline V gene, CDR1 is MNHEY and CDR2 is SVGAGI. Sequenced sample: peripheral blood. This TCR was sampled from a woman aged 55-70 years with active COVID-19. The chain uses TRBV6-5 and TRBJ1-5; no firm D call. The chain's CDR3 is CASTTAGPQHF. CDR3 coding DNA: TGTGCCAGCACCACAGCGGGGCCCCAGCATTTT.